This record covers a single T cell receptor beta chain. Its antigen is currently not known. There are no base qualities to consult, and no much larger clone falls within one base. Using the deep immunoSEQ assay, TCR CDR3 regions were amplified from genomic DNA by multiplex PCR. For each cell subset, the extracted genomic DNA was distributed evenly across all wells of several immunoSEQ 96-well plates, and each plate served as one replicate. Each replicate PCR for sorted subsets received about 220 ng genomic DNA, equal to tens of thousands of T cell genomes. The purified libraries were quantified using a Qubit 3.0 fluorometer, sized with a Bioanalyzer 2100, and then quantified again using the KAPA Library Quantification kit. Every immunoSEQ 96-well plate was sequenced on a separate single-read 150-cycle Illumina NextSeq 550 flow cell. Under the source paper's analysis protocol: Because the immunoSEQ output held only junctional sequences and lacked quality scores, the filtering could not match the filtering applied to full-length reads. To assign V/J genes and CDR3, sequences were annotated using PyIR, a Python wrapper for IgBLAST v1.9, with IMGT germline references. Reads with weak V/J assignments (E-value above 1e-6), missing CDR3, stop codons, out-of-frame junctions, or ambiguous translated residues were removed. A V3J clonotype was defined by an identical inferred V gene, J gene, and CDR3 amino acid sequence. To compute the percentage overlap between repertoires, the number of shared unique clonotypes was divided by the size of the smaller repertoire. Three approaches were used to assess repertoire richness: RTK rarefaction, the Chao1 estimator, and Recon v2.1 estimates of unobserved clonotypes. Generation probabilities for all TCRbeta clonotypes obtained by the gDNA method from several donors were computed using OLGA. This immuneACCESS table, as held by TCRdb, lists in-frame sequences with V and J called but not all clones. Of the missing ones, under half trace to an unresolved V gene in checked studies; the others have no known cause. V and J calls and clone size are as listed in that table; D and trimming were resolved from the DNA. This sample lists about 2.2 million clones; 85% to 95% were detected once. In total, the top ten clones hold more than 1.5% of the sample.

Relative to germline, V is missing 2 bases and J is missing 0 bases, with 4 bases of the junction outside any gene match. The germline V gene gives CDR1 as SGHDT and CDR2 as YYEEEE. Spanning cysteine to phenylalanine, the CDR3 consists of 15 amino acids. Of the read, only the CDR3 DNA is kept; its 45 bases are in frame from base 1. CD8 naive samples consisted of CD45RO-negative cells that were positively selected for CCR7, yielding a CD45RA+CCR7+ population without TemRA cells. Healthy HIV-negative adults with no recently reported acute infections or vaccinations were included as donors. Every donor was a Caucasian adult living in Nashville, Tennessee, USA. Blood was obtained by leukapheresis, after which PBMCs were separated by Ficoll-Histopaque density gradient centrifugation and cryopreserved in liquid nitrogen vapor phase. Analytical flow cytometry was used to check the purity and quantity of every magnetically sorted T cell population. Genomic DNA was isolated from each sorted fraction and quantified by UV absorbance on a Nanodrop 2000c.

These data originate in a study of shared clonotypes between healthy human individuals (dated by TCRdb to about 2020). Study-level background: The cohort comprised a couple of women and a few men aged 18 to 49 years. To increase sequencing depth and limit assay-specific biases, TCR repertoire library preparation and sequencing were carried out by different laboratories using diverse techniques. Each donor's leukapheresis produced roughly between roughly 0.85 and 10 billion PBMCs. To estimate repertoire size and how much clonotypes are shared between individuals, the study performed deep sequencing of blood TCR repertoires from roughly five healthy adults. For each donor, CD4 naive and CD4 memory were each run on three plates, CD8 naive on two plates, and CD8 memory on one plate.

General conclusions and limits of the study: The small number of donors limited the genetic and exposure-history diversity represented. Pairwise subsampling led to the expectation that sequencing depth would affect the degree of clonotype sharing among donors. Rarefaction of sorted-subset datasets indicated incomplete sequencing despite the large sequencing depth. Larger estimated clonotype richness was generally found for naive subsets than for memory subsets. Sharing across a handful of donors was observed for about 4.8% of naive CD4, under 4% of naive CD8, over 2% of memory CD4, and around 0.42% of memory CD8 clonotypes. Sampling was restricted to blood, and TCR repertoires in tissues likely differ from the TCR repertoires found in blood. Higher generation probabilities were observed for clonotypes shared by all four sorted-subset donors than for non-shared clonotypes.

Sequencing used naive CD8+ T cells from PBMCs. Reading the label with the study, this specimen's cell subset or site is: CD45RA+CCR7+. This TCR was sampled from a man younger than 30 in good health. Some clones in this sample may be carry-over from other donors' samples. Here the chain combines TRBV5-6 and TRBJ2-7, with TRBD1 matching 8 junction bases. The CDR3 is CASSLRDRSSYEQYF. In nucleotide form, the sequence is TGTGCCAGCAGCTTAAGGGACAGGAGCTCCTACGAGCAGTACTTC.